This T cell receptor (beta chain) came from a study of blood T cell repertoires in COVID-19. Researchers sorted participants into cohorts using their self-reported clinical history. Recovered participants had two consecutive negative NP/OP PCR tests, healthcare professional clearance, or symptom resolution. This CDR3 comprises 11 residues. Germline V gene data show CDR1 as SQVTM and CDR2 as ANQGSEA. V dropped 7 bases and J dropped 4 bases, with 10 bases sitting between them. Authors' processing steps: Reference gene primer amplification gave estimated nucleated cell counts. The data were produced by immunoSEQ multiplex PCR, yet TCRdb's version contains in-frame clones alone and is incomplete. V and J calls and clone size are those listed in that table; D and trimming were worked out from the DNA. The sample lists a few hundred thousand clones, about 88% seen once, with about 1.1% in the top ten.

Sequencing input: PBMCs or T cells enriched from blood (not recorded which). This chain joins TRBV29-1 and TRBJ1-2; TRBD1 might be the D (5 bases). The receptor's source is a woman in her late teens or twenties who had recovered from COVID-19. The CDR3 loop reads CSARQSYGYTF. The CDR3, as DNA: TGCAGCGCCCGACAGTCCTATGGCTACACCTTC.